This T cell receptor (beta chain) was observed in a study of blood T cell repertoires in COVID-19. Overall study context: Collection of acute and convalescent COVID-19 samples took place in the United States, Italy and Spain. Sample material is recorded as cDNA or gDNA derived from T cells, B-cell-depleted T cells, or PBMCs.

In the source study's methods: Reference gene primer amplification gave nucleated cell count estimates. Generated by immunoSEQ multiplex PCR, the TCRdb table keeps only in-frame clones and is missing some. V, J and clone size are taken as reported in that table, and D and trimming were inferred from the DNA itself. Altogether some 51,000 clones are present, approximately 86% being singletons, with the ten largest covering roughly 1.3%. V shed 5 bases and J shed 4 bases, with 9 bases lying between them. The CDR3 length is 13 residues. CDR1 is SEHNR, CDR2 FQNEAQ, per germline (reference sequence). This clone has only a few counts.

The clonotype was recovered from a man in his 60s with acute or convalescent COVID-19. The gene calls are TRBV7-9 and TRBJ1-5; D gene ambiguous. The sample consisted of peripheral blood. The CDR3 region is CASSPAGNQPQHF. The CDR3 DNA follows: TGTGCCAGCAGCCCAGCGGGAAATCAGCCCCAGCATTTT. Drawing the rest from reference TRBV7-9 and TRBJ1-5, the complete variable domain is DTGVSQNPRHKITKRGQNVTFRCDPISEHNRLYWYRQTLGQGPEFLTYFQNEAQLEKSRLLSDRFSAERPKGSFSTLEIQRTEQGDSAMYLCASSPAGNQPQHFGDGTRLSIL.